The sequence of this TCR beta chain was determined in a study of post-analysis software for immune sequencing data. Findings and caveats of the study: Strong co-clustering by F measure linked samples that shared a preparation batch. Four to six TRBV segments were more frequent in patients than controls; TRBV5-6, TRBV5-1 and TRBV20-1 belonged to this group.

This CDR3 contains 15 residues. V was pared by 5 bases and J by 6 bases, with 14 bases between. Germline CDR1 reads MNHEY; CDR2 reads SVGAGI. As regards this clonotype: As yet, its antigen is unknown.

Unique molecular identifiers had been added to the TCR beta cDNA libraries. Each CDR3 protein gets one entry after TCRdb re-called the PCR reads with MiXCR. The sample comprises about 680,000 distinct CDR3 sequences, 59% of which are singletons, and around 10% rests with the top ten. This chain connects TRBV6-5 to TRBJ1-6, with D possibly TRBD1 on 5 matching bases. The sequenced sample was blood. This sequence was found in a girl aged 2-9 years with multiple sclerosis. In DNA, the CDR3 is TGTGCCAGCAGTAAAGGGACGGATTCTAATTCACCCCTCCACTTT. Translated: CASSKGTDSNSPLHF.